These 15 T cell receptor beta chains were sequenced from one sample in a study of sequential checkpoint blockade in melanoma. The assay was immunoSEQ multiplex PCR, and TCRdb's table has in-frame clones only and misses some. The sample carries 19,000 or so clones, more than 65% recorded once. Documented treatment: randomized to nivolumab then ipilimumab (arm A) or the reverse (arm B). Sequencing was performed on CD8+ T cells sorted from blood (inferred from file names), taken from a patient given nivolumab and ipilimumab in sequence. All receptors come from a human donor with melanoma.

This chain uses TRBV4-2 with TRBJ1-4; TRBD1 agrees at 7 bases. V trimming: 3 bases; J trimming: 4 bases; junction bases outside the gene matches: 8. Germline CDR1 is LGHNA and CDR2 is YNFKEQ. The length of the CDR3 is 16 residues. For the CDR3, the DNA is TGTGCCAGCAGCCAGCCAGTAACAGGGGTTAATGAAAAACTGTTTTTT. It encodes CASSQPVTGVNEKLFF.

The chain carries TRBV12-1 and TRBJ1-5; the table's D call, TRBD1, has no DNA check behind it. TRBV12-1 is a recognized pseudogene. There are 18 residues in the CDR3. The CDR3 region has the DNA TGTGCCAGCAGCTTTTACGAAGGACCGGGCACAGGGAATCAGCCCCAGCATTTT. Its protein is CASSFYEGPGTGNQPQHF.

This sequence joins TRBV4-2 and TRBJ1-5; D is perhaps TRBD1 (6 bases). The CDR3 is 15 residues long. Trimming cost V 4 bases and J 3 bases, with 13 bases left between them. Per germline, CDR1 LGHNA and CDR2 YNFKEQ. CDR3 DNA sequence: TGTGCCAGCAGCCCGGAGGGGGGGGACAATCAGCCCCAGCATTTT. Its translation: CASSPEGGDNQPQHF.

The V and J genes are TRBV4-3 and TRBJ2-7; TRBD1 matches 8 bases. V shed 1 base and J 1 base; nucleotides not matched to a gene: 21. This CDR3 region has 21 residues. CDR1 and CDR2 (germline): LGHNA, YSLEER. CDR3 DNA sequence: TGCGCCAGCAGCCAAGCTCTCGGACCCAGGGGGCCAGAAACCACATCCTACGAGCAGTACTTC. Amino acids: CASSQALGPRGPETTSYEQYF.

The rearrangement uses TRBV5-4 and TRBJ1-1; D ambiguous. The CDR3 covers 14 residues. Germline-derived CDR1 and CDR2 are SGHNT and YYREEE (reference sequence). The V end was cut by 0 bases, the J end by 8 bases, with 14 bases between. The CDR3 here is CASSLAGGPDEAFF. In DNA form, the CDR3 reads TGTGCCAGCAGCTTGGCCGGCGGTCCAGACGAAGCTTTCTTT.

As DNA, the CDR3 is TGTGCCAGCAGCCAAGATCCGCAGGGAGGGAAAGGTGAAGCTTTCTTT. Its protein product is CASSQDPQGGKGEAFF. The gene calls are TRBV4-2 and TRBJ1-1, with D possibly matching TRBD1 (5 bases). The CDR3 runs to 16 residues. CDR1 and CDR2 from the germline V gene are LGHNA and YNFKEQ. V gave up 0 bases and J gave up 7 bases, with 18 bases separating them.

Relative to its sample, this clone is medium-sized (0.01 to 0.1%). This chain links TRBV19 with TRBJ1-4, with D unclear. The CDR3 runs 14 residues. V was clipped by 5 bases and J by 0 bases, with 7 bases between them. Germline-derived CDR1 and CDR2 are LNHDA and SQIVND (reference sequence). The CDR3 reads CASSRRATNEKLFF. CDR3 nucleotide sequence: TGTGCCAGTAGTCGTCGAGCAACTAATGAAAAACTGTTTTTT.

The V and J genes are TRBV7-9 and TRBJ1-5; no clear D gene. The length of the CDR3 is 13 residues. Germline CDR1 reads SEHNR; CDR2 reads FQNEAQ (reference sequence). The ends were cut back, 1 base at V and 9 bases at J, with 10 bases in the middle. CDR3 in DNA: TGTGCCAGCAGCTTAGGCGGGGAGCGGCCCCAGCATTTT. It is translated as CASSLGGERPQHF.

The V and J genes are TRBV27 and TRBJ1-6, with D tentatively TRBD1 (6 bases). Germline loops: CDR1 MNHEY, CDR2 SMNVEV (reference sequence). There are 13 residues in the CDR3. V lost 1 base to trimming and J lost 9 bases, with 7 bases between them. Here the CDR3 reads CASSLLGGSPLHF. CDR3 DNA sequence: TGTGCCAGCAGTTTATTAGGGGGTTCACCCCTCCACTTT.

This clone has only a few counts. V and J are TRBV7-9 and TRBJ2-5; D might be TRBD2 (6 bases). The CDR3 is 14 amino acids. Per germline, CDR1 SEHNR and CDR2 FQNEAQ (reference sequence). V was pared by 5 bases and J by 2 bases, with 12 bases between. The CDR3 DNA follows: TGTGCCAGCAGCCAGACGGGGAGGCAAGAGACCCAGTACTTC. It yields the protein CASSQTGRQETQYF.

This chain uses TRBV11-2 with TRBJ2-5; 8 bases are a match to TRBD2. The V gene end was trimmed by 5 bases and the J gene end by 2 bases; junction bases not matched to a gene: 4. This CDR3 is 14 amino acids long. Germline V lookup: CDR1 SGHAT, CDR2 FQNNGV. CDR3 bases: TGTGCCAGCAGCAAAACTAGCGGTCAAGAGACCCAGTACTTC. Translated: CASSKTSGQETQYF.

V usage is TRBV27 and J usage is TRBJ2-5, with a tentative D call TRBD1 (6 bases). The germline V gene has CDR1 MNHEY and CDR2 SMNVEV (reference sequence). V was shortened by 6 bases and J by 4 bases, with 15 bases between the two germline ends. The length of the CDR3 is 14 residues. The CDR3 sequence is CASSPSGTSETQYF. The DNA for the CDR3 is TGTGCCAGCAGCCCATCCGGGACATCAGAGACCCAGTACTTC.

V is TRBV15 and J is TRBJ1-1; D might be TRBD1 (5 bases). The CDR3 has 14 amino acids. Trimming stripped 0 bases from V and 0 bases from J, with 5 bases between. CDR1 and CDR2 (germline): LNHNV, YYDKDF (reference sequence). CDR3 region: CATSRDRVNTEAFF. The CDR3 nucleotides read TGTGCCACCAGCAGAGACAGGGTGAACACTGAAGCTTTCTTT. Supplemented by reference TRBV15 and TRBJ1-1, the full variable domain reads DAMVIQNPRYQVTQFGKPVTLSCSQTLNHNVMYWYQQKSSQAPKLLFHYYDKDFNNEADTPDNFQSRRPNTSFCFLDIRSPGLGDTAMYLCATSRDRVNTEAFFGQGTRLTVV.

This clone was observed a handful of times. This chain connects TRBV5-4 to TRBJ2-5; 9 bases match TRBD2. The CDR3 is 15 residues long. Germline V gives CDR1 SGHNT, CDR2 YYREEE (reference sequence). With V trimmed by 2 bases and J by 0 bases, 2 bases remained unmatched. In DNA form, the CDR3 reads TGTGCCAGCAGCTTTAGCGGGGGCCACCAAGAGACCCAGTACTTC. Translating gives CASSFSGGHQETQYF.

The chain has TRBV7-9 and TRBJ1-3; D is ambiguous. The CDR3 runs to 17 residues. V dropped 2 bases and J dropped 4 bases, with 18 bases sitting between them. From germline, CDR1 is SEHNR and CDR2 FQNEAQ (reference sequence). CDR3 nucleotides: TGTGCCAGCAGCTTACGAGCGGACGGGTTGTTAGGAAACACCATATATTTT. Its translation: CASSLRADGLLGNTIYF.